This TCR beta chain came from a study of cytomegalovirus exposure and HLA in healthy donors. Findings and caveats of the study: Published work reported that the classifier diagnosed cytomegalovirus status with high specificity and sensitivity.

Only a few counts were recorded for this clone. Its target is unknown. The PCR contained 60 Vbeta and 13 Jbeta primers. Libraries were prepared by immunoSEQ multiplex PCR; TCRdb keeps only in-frame clonotypes and omits some of them. This table holds approximately 60,000 clones, around 83% found once. Trimming removed 5 bases from V and 1 base from J, with 18 bases in between. The length of the CDR3 is 17 residues. Germline values: CDR1 SGHVS, CDR2 FQNEAQ. The sequenced sample consisted of PBMCs. This TCR derives from a man younger than 40 in good health and CMV-seronegative. V and J are TRBV7-8 and TRBJ2-1; weak D call: TRBD2 (6 bases). The CDR3 is CASSQEGLLGSYNEQFF. The CDR3 bases are TGTGCCAGCAGCCAAGAGGGACTCCTTGGGTCCTACAATGAGCAGTTCTTC. Full variable domain (outside the CDR3, taken from reference TRBV7-8 and TRBJ2-1): GAGVSQSPRYKVAKRGQDVALRCDPISGHVSLFWYQQALGQGPEFLTYFQNEAQLDKSGLPSDRFFAERPEGSVSTLKIQRTQQEDSAVYLCASSQEGLLGSYNEQFFGPGTRLTVL.